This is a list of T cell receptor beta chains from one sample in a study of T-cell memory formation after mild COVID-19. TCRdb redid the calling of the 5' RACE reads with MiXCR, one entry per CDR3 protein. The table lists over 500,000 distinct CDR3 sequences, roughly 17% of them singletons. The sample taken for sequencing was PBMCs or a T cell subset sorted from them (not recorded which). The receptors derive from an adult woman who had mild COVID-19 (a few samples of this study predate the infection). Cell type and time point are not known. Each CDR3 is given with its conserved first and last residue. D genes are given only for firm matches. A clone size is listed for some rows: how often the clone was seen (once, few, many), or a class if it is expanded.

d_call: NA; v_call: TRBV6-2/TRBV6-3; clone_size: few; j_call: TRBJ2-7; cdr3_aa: CASSYPQGGQYF; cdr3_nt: TGTGCCAGCAGTTACCCCCAGGGGGGGCAGTACTTC
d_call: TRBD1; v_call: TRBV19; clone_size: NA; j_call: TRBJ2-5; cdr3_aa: CASSIGQGTQYF; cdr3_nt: TGTGCCAGTAGTATTGGACAGGGGACCCAGTACTTC
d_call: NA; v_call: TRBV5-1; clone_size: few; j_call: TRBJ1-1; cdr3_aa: CASRTLGGRTEAFF; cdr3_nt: TGCGCCAGCAGAACCCTTGGGGGGAGGACTGAAGCTTTCTTT
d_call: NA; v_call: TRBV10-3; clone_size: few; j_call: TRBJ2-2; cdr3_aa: CAISRNTGELFF; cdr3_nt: TGTGCCATCAGTCGGAACACCGGGGAGCTGTTTTTT
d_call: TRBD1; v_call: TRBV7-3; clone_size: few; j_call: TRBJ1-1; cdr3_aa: CASSPQGQVFTEAFF; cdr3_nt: TGTGCCAGCAGCCCGCAGGGACAGGTTTTCACTGAAGCTTTCTTT
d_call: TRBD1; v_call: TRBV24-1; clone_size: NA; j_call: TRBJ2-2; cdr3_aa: CATSDPQGANTGELFF; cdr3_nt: TGTGCCACCAGTGATCCCCAGGGGGCCAACACCGGGGAGCTGTTTTTT
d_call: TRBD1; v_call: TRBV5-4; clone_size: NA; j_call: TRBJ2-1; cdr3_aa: CASSFETGGRYNEQFF; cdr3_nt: TGTGCCAGCAGCTTTGAGACAGGGGGCAGGTACAATGAGCAGTTCTTC
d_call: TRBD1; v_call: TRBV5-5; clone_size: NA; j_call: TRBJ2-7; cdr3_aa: CASSLNTGTVYEQYF; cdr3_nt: TGTGCCAGCAGCTTGAATACAGGGACAGTCTACGAGCAGTACTTC
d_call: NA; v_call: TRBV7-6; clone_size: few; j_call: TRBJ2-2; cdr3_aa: CASSPGFGGTGELFF; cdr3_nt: TGTGCCAGCAGCCCCGGTTTCGGGGGCACCGGGGAGCTGTTTTTT
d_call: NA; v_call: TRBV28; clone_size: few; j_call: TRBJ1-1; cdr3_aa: CASRILETGNTEAFF; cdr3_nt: TGTGCCAGCAGGATTTTAGAGACAGGCAACACTGAAGCTTTCTTT
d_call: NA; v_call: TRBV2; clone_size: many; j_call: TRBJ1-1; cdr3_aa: CASSPGTAEAFF; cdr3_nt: TGTGCCAGCAGTCCCGGGACGGCTGAAGCTTTCTTT
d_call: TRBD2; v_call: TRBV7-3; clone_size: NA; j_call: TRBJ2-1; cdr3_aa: CASSFRGTSGGYNEQFF; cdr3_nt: TGTGCCAGCAGCTTCCGGGGAACTAGCGGGGGCTACAATGAGCAGTTCTTC
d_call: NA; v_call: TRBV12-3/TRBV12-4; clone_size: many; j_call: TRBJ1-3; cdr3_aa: CASSSPFVRVSGNTIYF; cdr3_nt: TGTGCCAGCAGTTCCCCTTTTGTTCGTGTCTCTGGAAACACCATATATTTT
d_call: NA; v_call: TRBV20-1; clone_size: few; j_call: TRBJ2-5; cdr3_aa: CSATQRRPQETQYF; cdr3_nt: TGCAGTGCTACCCAGCGACGGCCGCAAGAGACCCAGTACTTC
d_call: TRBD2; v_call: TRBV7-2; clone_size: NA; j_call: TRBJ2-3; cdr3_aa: CASSDPGLAMNTQYF; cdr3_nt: TGTGCCAGCAGCGATCCGGGACTAGCAATGAATACGCAGTATTTT
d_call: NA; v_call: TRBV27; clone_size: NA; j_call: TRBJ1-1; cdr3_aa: CASSWGPTDLKAFF; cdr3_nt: TGTGCCAGCAGTTGGGGACCAACCGATTTAAAGGCTTTCTTT
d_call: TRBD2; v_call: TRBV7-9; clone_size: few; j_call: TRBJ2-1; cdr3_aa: CASSSIAGGRFNEQFF; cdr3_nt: TGTGCCAGCAGCTCAATAGCGGGGGGGCGCTTCAATGAGCAGTTCTTC
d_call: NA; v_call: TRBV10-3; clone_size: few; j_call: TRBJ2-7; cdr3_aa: CAVSPGYEQYF; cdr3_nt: TGTGCCGTCAGTCCGGGCTACGAGCAGTACTTC
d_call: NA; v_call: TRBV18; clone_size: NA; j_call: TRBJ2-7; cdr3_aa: CASSPPRAVSYEQYF; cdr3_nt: TGTGCCAGCTCACCACCGCGCGCCGTCTCCTACGAGCAGTACTTC
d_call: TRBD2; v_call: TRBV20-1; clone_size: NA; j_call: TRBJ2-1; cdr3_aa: CSAPIAGGYSYNEQFF; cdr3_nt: TGCAGTGCACCAATAGCGGGAGGATATTCCTACAATGAGCAGTTCTTC
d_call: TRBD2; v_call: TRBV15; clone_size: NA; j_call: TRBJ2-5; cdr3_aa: CATSRDRASGGAEETQYF; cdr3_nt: TGTGCCACCAGCAGAGATCGGGCTAGCGGGGGGGCAGAAGAGACCCAGTACTTC
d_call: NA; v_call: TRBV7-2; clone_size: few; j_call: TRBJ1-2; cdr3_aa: CASSLVGRDPGYTF; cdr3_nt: TGTGCCAGCAGCTTAGTTGGAAGGGATCCTGGCTACACCTTC
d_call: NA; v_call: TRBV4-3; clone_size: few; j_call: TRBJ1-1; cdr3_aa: CASSQTEGTEAFF; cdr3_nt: TGCGCCAGCAGCCAGACGGAGGGAACTGAAGCTTTCTTT
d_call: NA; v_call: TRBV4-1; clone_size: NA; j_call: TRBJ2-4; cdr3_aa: CASSQGETKNIQYF; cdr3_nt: TGCGCCAGCAGCCAAGGGGAAACCAAAAACATTCAGTACTTC
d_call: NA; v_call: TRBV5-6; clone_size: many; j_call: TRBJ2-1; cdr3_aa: CASSKYNEQFF; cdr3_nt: TGTGCCAGCAGCAAATACAATGAGCAGTTCTTC
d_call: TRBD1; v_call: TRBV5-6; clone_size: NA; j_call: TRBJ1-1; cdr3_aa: CASSKTPGQGNTEAFF; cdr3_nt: TGTGCCAGCAGCAAAACCCCGGGACAGGGGAACACTGAAGCTTTCTTT
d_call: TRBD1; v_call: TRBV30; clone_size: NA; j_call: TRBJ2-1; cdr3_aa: CAWSSGQGDNEQFF; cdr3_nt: TGTGCCTGGAGTTCGGGACAGGGAGACAATGAGCAGTTCTTC
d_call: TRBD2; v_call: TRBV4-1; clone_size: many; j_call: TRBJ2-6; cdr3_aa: CASSRGLAGGTHPSGANVLTF; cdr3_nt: TGCGCCAGCAGCCGAGGTCTAGCGGGGGGAACCCATCCCTCTGGGGCCAACGTCCTGACTTTC
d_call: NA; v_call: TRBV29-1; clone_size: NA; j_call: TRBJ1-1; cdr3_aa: CSANGDFPEAFF; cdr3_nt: TGCAGCGCAAACGGGGATTTCCCTGAAGCTTTCTTT
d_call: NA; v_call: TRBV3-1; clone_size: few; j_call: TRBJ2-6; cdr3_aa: CASRMDGSFVGANVLTF; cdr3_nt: TGTGCCAGCAGGATGGACGGCTCTTTTGTTGGGGCCAACGTCCTGACTTTC
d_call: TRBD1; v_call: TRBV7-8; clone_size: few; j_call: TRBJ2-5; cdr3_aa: CASSLGQGNGETQYF; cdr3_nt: TGTGCCAGCAGCTTAGGACAGGGGAACGGAGAGACCCAGTACTTC
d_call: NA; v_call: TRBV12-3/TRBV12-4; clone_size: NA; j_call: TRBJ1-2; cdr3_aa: CASRNSGTINYGYTF; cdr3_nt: TGTGCCAGCCGCAACTCCGGGACAATTAACTATGGCTACACCTTC
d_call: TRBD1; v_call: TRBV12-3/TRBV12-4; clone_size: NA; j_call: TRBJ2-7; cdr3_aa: CASSTTGGIYEQYF; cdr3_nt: TGTGCCAGCAGTACGACAGGGGGGATCTACGAGCAGTACTTC
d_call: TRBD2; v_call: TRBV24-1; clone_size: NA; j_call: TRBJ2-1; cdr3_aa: CATSDPFQGGNEQFF; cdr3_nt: TGTGCCACCAGTGATCCATTTCAGGGAGGGAATGAGCAGTTCTTC
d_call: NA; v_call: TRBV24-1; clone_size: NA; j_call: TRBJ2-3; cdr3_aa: CATSDFGGSQYF; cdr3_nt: TGTGCCACCAGTGATTTTGGGGGTTCGCAGTATTTT
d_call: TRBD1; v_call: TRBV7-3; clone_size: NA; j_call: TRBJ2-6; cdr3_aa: CASSLRDRFYSGANVLTF; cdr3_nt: TGTGCCAGCAGCTTAAGGGACAGGTTTTACTCTGGGGCCAACGTCCTGACTTTC
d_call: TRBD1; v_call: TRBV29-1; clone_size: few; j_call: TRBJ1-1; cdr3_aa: CSANQYWDRNTEAFF; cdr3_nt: TGCAGCGCCAATCAGTATTGGGACAGGAACACTGAAGCTTTCTTT
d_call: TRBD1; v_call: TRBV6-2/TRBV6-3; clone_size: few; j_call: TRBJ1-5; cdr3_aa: CASSYSRGQGSGQPQHF; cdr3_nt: TGTGCCAGCAGTTACTCGAGGGGACAGGGATCAGGCCAGCCCCAGCATTTT
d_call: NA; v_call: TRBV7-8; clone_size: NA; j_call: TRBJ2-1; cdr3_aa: CASSLVSRGVYNEQFF; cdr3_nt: TGTGCCAGCAGCTTAGTATCCAGGGGAGTTTACAATGAGCAGTTCTTC
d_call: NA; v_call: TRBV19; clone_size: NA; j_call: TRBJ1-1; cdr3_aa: CASSITDSLTEAFF; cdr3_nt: TGTGCCAGTAGTATCACCGACAGTCTCACTGAAGCTTTCTTT
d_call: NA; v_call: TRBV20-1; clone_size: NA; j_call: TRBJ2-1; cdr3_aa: CSARIRDSLVNEQFF; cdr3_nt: TGCAGTGCTAGAATCCGGGACTCCCTGGTGAATGAGCAGTTCTTC
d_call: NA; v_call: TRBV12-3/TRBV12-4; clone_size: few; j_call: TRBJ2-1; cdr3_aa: CASRGGPRLYNEQFF; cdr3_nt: TGTGCCAGCAGGGGGGGACCGCGCTTATACAATGAGCAGTTCTTC
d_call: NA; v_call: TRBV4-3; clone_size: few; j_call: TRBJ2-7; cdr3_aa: CASSPWASSYEQYF; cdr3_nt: TGCGCCAGCAGCCCTTGGGCTAGCTCCTACGAGCAGTACTTC
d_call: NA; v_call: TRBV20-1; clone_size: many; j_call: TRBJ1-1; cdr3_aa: CSAPAGGPGTEAFF; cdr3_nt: TGCAGTGCTCCGGCGGGGGGGCCGGGGACTGAAGCTTTCTTT
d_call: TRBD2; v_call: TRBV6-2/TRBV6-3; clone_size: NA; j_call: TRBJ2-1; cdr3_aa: CASSPLQGTSGYNEQFF; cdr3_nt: TGTGCCAGCAGTCCACTCCAAGGGACTAGCGGTTACAATGAGCAGTTCTTC
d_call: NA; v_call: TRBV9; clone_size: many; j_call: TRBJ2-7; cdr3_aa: CASSAGPSSYEQYF; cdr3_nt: TGTGCCAGCAGCGCAGGACCGAGCTCCTACGAGCAGTACTTC
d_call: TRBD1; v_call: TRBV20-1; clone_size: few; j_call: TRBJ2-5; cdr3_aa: CSARDPGQGAWETQYF; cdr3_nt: TGCAGTGCTAGAGACCCCGGACAGGGGGCATGGGAGACCCAGTACTTC
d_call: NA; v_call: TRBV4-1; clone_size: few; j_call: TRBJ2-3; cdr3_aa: CASSQVIAVPDTQYF; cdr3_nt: TGCGCCAGCAGCCAAGTAATAGCTGTCCCAGATACGCAGTATTTT
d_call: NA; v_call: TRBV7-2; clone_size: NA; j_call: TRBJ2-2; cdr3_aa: CASSLAHRRGTGELFF; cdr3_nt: TGTGCCAGCAGCTTAGCCCACAGGAGGGGCACCGGGGAGCTGTTTTTT
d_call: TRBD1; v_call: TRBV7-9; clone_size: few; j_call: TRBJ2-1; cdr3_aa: CASSADRVSYNEQFF; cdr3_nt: TGTGCCAGCAGCGCTGACAGGGTTTCCTACAATGAGCAGTTCTTC
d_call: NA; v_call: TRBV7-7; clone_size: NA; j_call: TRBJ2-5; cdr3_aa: CASSGSTGEVETQYF; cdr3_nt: TGTGCTAGCAGCGGGTCGACAGGAGAGGTAGAGACCCAGTACTTC
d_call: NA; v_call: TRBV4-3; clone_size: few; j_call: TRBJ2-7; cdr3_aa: CASSQDRDRSYEQYF; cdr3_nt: TGCGCCAGCAGCCAAGATAGAGACAGGTCCTACGAGCAGTACTTC
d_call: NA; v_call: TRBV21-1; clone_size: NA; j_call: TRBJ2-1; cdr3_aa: CARRQVPRFF; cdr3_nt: TGTGCCAGGCGACAGGTCCCTCGGTTCTTC
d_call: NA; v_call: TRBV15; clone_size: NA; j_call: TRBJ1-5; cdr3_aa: CATSRASASNQPQHF; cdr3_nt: TGTGCCACCAGCAGGGCGTCGGCTTCGAATCAGCCCCAGCATTTT
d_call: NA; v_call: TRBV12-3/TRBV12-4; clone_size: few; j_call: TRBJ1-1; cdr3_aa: CASSPHREDTEAFF; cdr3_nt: TGTGCCAGCAGTCCACACAGGGAGGACACTGAAGCTTTCTTT
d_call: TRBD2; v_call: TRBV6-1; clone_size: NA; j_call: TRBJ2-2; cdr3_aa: CASREGTTNTGELFF; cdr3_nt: TGTGCCAGCAGAGAAGGGACTACGAACACCGGGGAGCTGTTTTTT
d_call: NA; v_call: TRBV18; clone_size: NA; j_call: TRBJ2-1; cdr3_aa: CASSPVSGIRNEQFF; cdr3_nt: TGTGCCAGCTCACCCGTTAGCGGTATACGGAATGAGCAGTTCTTC
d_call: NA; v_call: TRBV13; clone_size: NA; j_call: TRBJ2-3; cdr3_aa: CASSLRGIGTDTQYF; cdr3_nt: TGTGCCAGCAGCTTGCGCGGTATTGGCACAGATACGCAGTATTTT